This record looks at one T cell receptor beta chain sequence and its context. Its binding antigen is unknown. There are no base qualities to consult, and no much larger clone falls within one base. This specimen comes from a study of tumor-infiltrating lymphocytes in localized non-small cell lung cancer (dated by TCRdb to the early 2020s). Broadly, across the study: The cohort covered several histologies, both smokers and never-smokers, and patients whose samples were collected after neoadjuvant chemotherapy. Each patient provided resected tumor tissue plus uninvolved lung tissue from the same patient, with the uninvolved lung tissue described as non-adjacent to the tumor. Flow cytometry, multiplex immunofluorescence, RNA-seq, exome sequencing and proteomics were applied to the same patients as TCR sequencing, which was one of several integrated assays. The overall ICON cohort comprised 150 or so surgical patients with localized non-small cell lung cancer whose tumors were resected. The paired tumor versus uninvolved lung comparison of immunoSEQ T-cell fraction included 55 patients.

TCR sequencing with the immunoSEQ assay provided the T-cell fraction in tumor and uninvolved lung tissue. Concerning the study's data processing: For survival analysis, patients were split into high (upper tertile) and low (lower two tertiles) T-cell fraction groups and compared by log-rank test. A signed-rank test was used to test differences in T-cell fraction between paired tumor and uninvolved lung samples. TCRdb provides this immuneACCESS table in a form limited to in-frame rearrangements. Some clones are lacking; in checked studies, under half of them reflect an unresolved V gene, and why the rest are absent is not known. V and J calls and clone size are given by that table; D and trimming were obtained from the DNA. The sample records 10,000 to 13,000 clones, 86% of which are singletons. Together, the top ten hold over 7.5% of the sample. Patient enrollment in ICON started in early 2016, and the final patient was enrolled in the second half of 2018. Fresh tumor and matched uninvolved tissue for in-depth immune analyses, including TCR sequencing, were collected from a subcohort of some 76 patients. TCR sequencing was performed on DNA isolated from bulk tissue, without cell sorting.

Overall results and qualifications from the work: TCR-derived T-cell fraction did not differ between the flow cytometry-defined immunotypes IM1 (good prognosis) and IM2 (poor prognosis). Since assay coverage differed from patient to patient depending on how much tissue was available, TCR sequencing was done for only a subset of the cohort. Consistent with immunofluorescence CD3 counts, TCRbeta sequencing supported greater T cell infiltration in tumors than in uninvolved lung tissue. Because different assays used different pieces of the same tissue, intratumor heterogeneity could not be separated from technical variation.

The material sequenced was uninvolved lung tissue not adjacent to the tumor. The clonotype was recovered from a human donor with non-small cell lung cancer.

The CDR3 reads CASRTDFFGPQHF. The sequence in DNA is TGTGCCAGTCGGACGGACTTCTTCGGGCCCCAGCATTTT. Recombination linked TRBV19 to TRBJ1-5; the D gene lacks a confident call. The CDR3 contains 13 residues, cysteine and phenylalanine counted. Only CDR3 DNA is held: 39 bases, read in frame from base 1. V is shortened by 8 bases, J by 9 bases, and the region joining them spans 17 bases. CDR1 LNHDA and CDR2 SQIVND are derived from the germline V gene (reference sequence).